The rows below give T cell receptor beta chains drawn from one sample of a study of beta chain features in type 1 diabetes. Sequencing was performed with immunoSEQ multiplex PCR; in TCRdb, only in-frame clones are kept and a portion is missing. This sample yields about 120,000 clones, of which roughly a sixth are seen a single time; 2.6% belongs to the top ten. The sequencing input was central memory CD4+ T cells from blood. These receptors all come from a man aged 18 to 30 with type 1 diabetes. CDR3s include the opening cysteine and the closing phenylalanine or tryptophan. The D gene is left open where the match is weak. The size field is filled for only some rows; it gives once, few, many or a size class.

TRBV9	TRBJ2-5	TRBD1	15	.	TGTGCCAGCAGCCGAGCCGGGACAGGGAAAGAGACCCAGTACTTC	CASSRAGTGKETQYF
TRBV4-2	TRBJ1-4	.	14	.	TGTGCCAGCAGCCTGGCCGGGAAGAATGAAAAACTGTTTTTT	CASSLAGKNEKLFF
TRBV29-1	TRBJ1-4	.	12	few	TGCAGCGTTAAGCAAACTAATGAAAAACTGTTTTTT	CSVKQTNEKLFF
TRBV7-9	TRBJ1-2	.	16	few	TGTGCCAGCAGCTTAGCAGGGACACAACAGGCGTATGGCTACACCTTC	CASSLAGTQQAYGYTF
TRBV5-5	TRBJ2-5	TRBD2	15	few	TGTGCCAGCAGCTTGGCTAGCGGCGGACAAGAGACCCAGTACTTC	CASSLASGGQETQYF
TRBV4-1	TRBJ1-5	TRBD1	18	few	TGCGCCAGCAGCCGCAGTCCACAGGGGGCGCGAGGCAATCAGCCCCAGCATTTT	CASSRSPQGARGNQPQHF
TRBV30	TRBJ2-7	TRBD2	14	.	TGTGCCTGGGCGACTAGCGGGGGGACTTACGAGCAGTACTTC	CAWATSGGTYEQYF
TRBV28	TRBJ2-1	TRBD1	16	few	TGTGCCAGCAGAGAGCCGGGACAGAATTCCTACAATGAGCAGTTCTTC	CASREPGQNSYNEQFF
TRBV29-1	TRBJ1-4	.	12	few	TGCAGCGTTGAAAGGCTGGGTGAAAAACTGTTTTTT	CSVERLGEKLFF
TRBV9	TRBJ2-3	.	13	.	TGTGCCAGCAGCGTAAGGGTAGCAGATACGCAGTATTTT	CASSVRVADTQYF
TRBV5-5	TRBJ2-7	.	13	.	TGTGCCAGCAGCTTGTATGAACCGGACGAGCAGTACTTC	CASSLYEPDEQYF
TRBV10-1	TRBJ1-1	.	14	few	TGCGCCAGCAGTGTCGGGGGATCGGTCACTGAAGCTTTCTTT	CASSVGGSVTEAFF
TRBV7-2	TRBJ2-5	.	15	.	TGTGCCAGCAGCTTAGTTGGGGGGGCCTCAGAGACCCAGTACTTC	CASSLVGGASETQYF
TRBV7-2	TRBJ2-7	.	15	many	TGTGCCAGCAGCTTAGAGGGGAACGGGCTCTACGAGCAGTACTTC	CASSLEGNGLYEQYF
TRBV10-2	TRBJ2-1	.	13	.	TGCGCCAGCAGTGACTACACTAGAGATGAGCAGTTCTTC	CASSDYTRDEQFF
TRBV7-9	TRBJ2-2	.	14	many	TGTGCCAGCAGCTCAAATGGGAACACCGGGGAGCTGTTTTTT	CASSSNGNTGELFF
TRBV5-1	TRBJ1-1	TRBD1	16	.	TGCGCCAGCAGGACGGGACAGGCCCGAGGGAACACTGAAGCTTTCTTT	CASRTGQARGNTEAFF
TRBV7-2	TRBJ1-5	.	15	once	TGTGCCAGCAGCAAGGCACTGGGGCAAGGTCAGCCCCAGCATTTT	CASSKALGQGQPQHF
TRBV2	TRBJ2-5	TRBD2	18	.	TGTGCCAGCAGAGCCGGACTAGCGGGAGCTACCCCTGAAGAGACCCAGTACTTC	CASRAGLAGATPEETQYF
TRBV5-6	TRBJ2-7	.	14	many	TGTGCCAGCAGCTCGTTCCTGACAGACTACGAGCAGTACTTC	CASSSFLTDYEQYF
TRBV29-1	TRBJ2-7	.	11	.	TGCAGCGTCCGGACTACCTACGAGCAGTACTTC	CSVRTTYEQYF
TRBV5-6	TRBJ2-1	TRBD2	16	.	TGTGCCAGCAGCTTACCCGGGACTAGCGGGGCTAATGAGCAGTTCTTC	CASSLPGTSGANEQFF
TRBV7-2	TRBJ1-5	TRBD1	15	few	TGTGCCAGCAGCTTCACACAGGGGGCGAATCAGCCCCAGCATTTT	CASSFTQGANQPQHF
TRBV7-2	TRBJ1-4	.	13	.	TGTGCCAGCAGCCCACCGGGGTCCGAAAAACTGTTTTTT	CASSPPGSEKLFF
TRBV4-2	TRBJ1-3	TRBD1	15	few	TGTGCCAGCAGCCAGGTTACAGGGGCCGGAAACACCATATATTTT	CASSQVTGAGNTIYF
TRBV4-3	TRBJ2-3	.	13	.	TGCGCCAGCAGCCTGAAGGGTTCGGATACGCAGTATTTT	CASSLKGSDTQYF
TRBV20-1	TRBJ2-7	.	11	few	TGCAGTGCTAGAAGGGTATTGGAGCAGTACTTC	CSARRVLEQYF
TRBV18	TRBJ1-1	.	12	few	TGTGCCAGCTCCCGACAGGTGTCGGAGGCTTTCTTT	CASSRQVSEAFF
TRBV18	TRBJ1-3	.	16	.	TGTGCCAGCTCACCTTCCTCCCTGCGCTCTGGAAACACCATATATTTT	CASSPSSLRSGNTIYF
TRBV2	TRBJ2-5	.	13	.	TGTGCCAGCGGGACTGGAAGACAAGAGACCCAGTACTTC	CASGTGRQETQYF
TRBV5-1	TRBJ2-2	.	18	.	TGCGCCAGCAGCTTGGCTTCGTTCGGGGGGCGAGGCACCGGGGAGCTGTTTTTT	CASSLASFGGRGTGELFF
TRBV4-2	TRBJ2-3	TRBD2	17	.	TGTGCCAGCAGCCAACCCTTCGCTAGCGGGGTGACAGATACGCAGTATTTT	CASSQPFASGVTDTQYF
TRBV20-1	TRBJ1-2	.	11	.	TGCAGTGCTTATGCGCTGGGTGGCTACACCTTC	CSAYALGGYTF
TRBV29-1	TRBJ2-5	.	13	few	TGCAGCGGTGGTGGCGGGTTCCAAGAGACCCAGTACTTC	CSGGGGFQETQYF
TRBV5-1	TRBJ1-1	.	14	.	TGCGCCAGCAGCCCCAAAGGGAGTGACACTGAAGCTTTCTTT	CASSPKGSDTEAFF
TRBV6-5	TRBJ1-4	TRBD1	15	few	TGTGCCAGCAGTTACTCTACCGGGACAGACCAAAAACTGTTTTTT	CASSYSTGTDQKLFF
TRBV5-6	TRBJ1-2	.	12	few	TGTGCCAGCAGCTTGCGAGTCTATGGCTACACCTTC	CASSLRVYGYTF
TRBV28	TRBJ1-2	.	13	.	TGTGCCAGCAGCACCGGTACGAACTATGGCTACACCTTC	CASSTGTNYGYTF
TRBV28	TRBJ2-2	TRBD1	14	.	TGTGCCAGCAGTCCCCCGGACAGGACCGGGGAGCTGTTTTTT	CASSPPDRTGELFF
TRBV5-1	TRBJ1-2	.	11	few	TGCGCCAGCAGCTTGGAAGGGTTCTACACCTTC	CASSLEGFYTF
TRBV7-3	TRBJ1-2	.	14	.	TGTGCCAGCAGCGGGGACACCACTCTGCGTAGCTACACCTTC	CASSGDTTLRSYTF
TRBV4-2	TRBJ2-3	TRBD2	16	.	TGTGCCAGCAGCCAACTAACTAGCGGGAGTGGGGATACGCAGTATTTT	CASSQLTSGSGDTQYF
TRBV30	TRBJ2-2	.	11	.	TGTGCCTGGAGTCGGACCGGGGAGCTGTTTTTT	CAWSRTGELFF
TRBV7-2	TRBJ2-5	.	13	few	TGTGCCAGCAGCCCACCGGTAGTAGAGACCCAGTACTTC	CASSPPVVETQYF
TRBV9	TRBJ1-6	.	16	.	TGTGCCAGCAGCCTATTCCGGGAGCCAGGAAGTTCACCCCTCCACTTT	CASSLFREPGSSPLHF
TRBV7-2	TRBJ2-5	TRBD2	16	few	TGTGCCAGCAGCCGACCTGGGAGCGGGGGGAGACAGACCCAGTACTTC	CASSRPGSGGRQTQYF
TRBV7-9	TRBJ2-5	TRBD2	14	.	TGTGCCAGCAGCACTAGCGGGCCCCAAGAGACCCAGTACTTC	CASSTSGPQETQYF
TRBV5-1	TRBJ2-5	.	16	.	TGCGCCAGCAGCCAAGGGGCCCAGCCCAACCAAGAGACCCAGTACTTC	CASSQGAQPNQETQYF
TRBV4-1	TRBJ1-4	.	17	.	TGCGCCAGCAGCCAAGATACGGGGAGTGTGGCTAATGAAAAACTGTTTTTT	CASSQDTGSVANEKLFF
TRBV6-5	TRBJ1-1	TRBD1	12	.	TGTGCCAGCAGTTGGACAGGGGGCCAGGCTTTCTTT	CASSWTGGQAFF
TRBV10-3	TRBJ2-1	.	13	.	TGTGCCATCAGCCCGCGTCCCGATGAGGAGCAGTTCTTC	CAISPRPDEEQFF
TRBV2	TRBJ2-7	TRBD1	15	.	TGTGCCAGCACCAACTCCGGGACAGGCCCCTACGAGCAGTACTTC	CASTNSGTGPYEQYF
TRBV29-1	TRBJ1-1	.	12	many	TGCAGCGTTGAGTGGTTGAACACTGAAGCTTTCTTT	CSVEWLNTEAFF
TRBV30	TRBJ2-5	TRBD1	15	.	TGTGCCTGGAGTGACGGGACAGGGGGCTGGGAGACCCAGTACTTC	CAWSDGTGGWETQYF
TRBV2	TRBJ2-3	.	12	few	TGTGCCAGCCAGTCAGGGGGGCGCGGCAGGTATTTT	CASQSGGRGRYF
TRBV6-1	TRBJ2-5	.	14	.	TGTGCCAGCAGTGAAATCGAGTCCCGAAAGACCCAGTACTTC	CASSEIESRKTQYF
TRBV6-1	TRBJ2-1	.	15	.	TGTGCCACCCAAGGGGGGGCGAACCGCTACAATGAGCAGTTCTTC	CATQGGANRYNEQFF
TRBV7-9	TRBJ1-2	.	14	.	TGTGCCAGCAGCCTCACCCCGGGAAACTATGGCTACACCTTC	CASSLTPGNYGYTF
TRBV7-9	TRBJ2-5	TRBD1	14	.	TGTGCCAGCACAAAACAGGGGGCACAGGAGACCCAGTACTTC	CASTKQGAQETQYF
TRBV19	TRBJ2-3	.	11	many	TGTGCCAGTAGTATAGGAGATACGCAGTATTTT	CASSIGDTQYF